Below are 20 T cell receptor beta chains sequenced from a single sample in a study of neoadjuvant anti-PD-1 for oral cavity cancer. Produced via immunoSEQ multiplex PCR; TCRdb's table is partial and in-frame only. The sample has fewer than 20,000 clones, about 70% seen once. The specimen was PBMCs, collected before nivolumab (anti-PD-1) treatment. These receptors were collected from a person aged 40 to 85 with oral cavity squamous cell carcinoma.

This sequence joins TRBV7-9 and TRBJ1-2, with 7 bases matching TRBD1. Germline V gene data show CDR1 as SEHNR and CDR2 as FQNEAQ (reference sequence). The V segment lost 1 base and the J segment 1 base; nucleotides outside the gene matches: 6. The CDR3 sequence is 16 residues long. DNA for the CDR3: TGTGCCAGCAGCTTAGTCCAGGGACAGCTTAACTATGGCTACACCTTC. Its protein product is CASSLVQGQLNYGYTF.

The genes are TRBV2 and TRBJ1-1; D gene uncertain. V lost 11 bases, J lost 4 bases, and 17 bases lay in between. Germline V gene lookup returns CDR1 SNHLY and CDR2 FYNNEI. The CDR3 length is 13 residues. CDR3 loop: CASRVGRSTEAFF. CDR3 coding DNA: TGTGCCTCTCGAGTCGGACGATCCACTGAAGCTTTCTTT.

The chain joins TRBV29-1 to TRBJ2-1, with D maybe TRBD1 (6 bases). CDR1 is SQVTM, CDR2 ANQGSEA, per germline. V was cut by 5 bases and J by 12 bases, with 14 bases left in between. The CDR3 sequence is 11 residues long. The CDR3 loop is CSVSGGRGQFF. The CDR3 DNA reads TGCAGCGTTTCAGGAGGCAGGGGGCAGTTCTTC.

This sequence joins TRBV10-3 and TRBJ2-3, with a tentative D call TRBD1 (6 bases). V was trimmed by 5 bases and J by 4 bases, leaving 13 bases between them. CDR1 is ENHRY, CDR2 SYGVKD, per germline. The CDR3 extends over 14 amino acids. The CDR3 region is CAISTGWDADTQYF. The CDR3 coding sequence is TGTGCCATCAGTACAGGGTGGGACGCAGATACGCAGTATTTT.

This rearrangement joins TRBV11-2 to TRBJ2-5; 8 bases fit TRBD1. The V gene's germline CDR1 is SGHAT and CDR2 FQNNGV. The CDR3 is 13 residues long. The ends lost 5 bases at V and 4 bases at J; junction bases unmatched: 3. This CDR3 reads CASSEQGGETQYF. The DNA for the CDR3 is TGTGCCAGCAGCGAACAGGGGGGAGAGACCCAGTACTTC.

The rearrangement links TRBV7-6 to TRBJ2-7; no clear D gene. With 1 base removed from V and 6 bases from J, the gap between germline ends came to 4 bases. The CDR3 has 11 amino acids. The germline V gene encodes CDR1 SGHVS and CDR2 FNYEAQ. CDR3 bases: TGTGCCAGCAGCTTAGACCTCGAGCAGTACTTC. This codes for CASSLDLEQYF.

This chain joins TRBV30 and TRBJ2-1, with 7 nucleotides matching TRBD2. Germline CDR1 reads GTSNPN; CDR2 reads SVGIG (reference sequence). V shed 1 base, J shed 5 bases, and the junction held 14 bases outside the gene matches. This CDR3 has 17 residues. CDR3 sequence reads: CAWSGRTGAGEDNEQFF. DNA of the CDR3: TGTGCCTGGAGTGGGAGAACGGGCGCGGGAGAGGACAATGAGCAGTTCTTC.

This clone was detected only once. This rearrangement joins TRBV27 to TRBJ2-3, with D perhaps TRBD1 or TRBD2 (6 bases each). There are 16 residues in the CDR3. V lost 0 bases and J 3 bases, leaving 13 bases between the germline ends. Germline lookup yields CDR1 MNHEY and CDR2 SMNVEV (reference sequence). The CDR3 nucleotides read TGTGCCAGCAGTTTATCGAAGGGGGGCTCTACAGATACGCAGTATTTT. Protein: CASSLSKGGSTDTQYF.

The chain has TRBV5-1 and TRBJ1-3; D unresolved. The V and J ends lost 0 bases and 0 bases respectively, with 10 bases between them. Germline CDR1 reads SGHRS; CDR2 reads YFSETQ. The CDR3 is 16 amino acids. CDR3 bases: TGCGCCAGCAGCTTGGAATCGCCGAGCTCTGGAAACACCATATATTTT. Its translation is CASSLESPSSGNTIYF.

This clone has a single count. The chain joins TRBV6-1 to TRBJ2-1, with 7 bases identical to TRBD1. Germline CDR1 MNHNS, CDR2 SASEGT. The ends lost 4 bases at V and 7 bases at J; junction bases unmatched: 13. The CDR3 is 16 residues long. Here the CDR3 DNA reads TGTGCCAGCAGTGTCGAACTACAGGGGCTGGGAAATGAGCAGTTCTTC. Protein sequence: CASSVELQGLGNEQFF.

The rearrangement links TRBV29-1 to TRBJ2-7, with D perhaps matching TRBD1 (7 bases). This CDR3 is 13 amino acids long. The V and J ends lost 5 bases and 4 bases respectively, with 15 bases between them. Germline V gives CDR1 SQVTM, CDR2 ANQGSEA. The CDR3 DNA is TGCAGCGTTCACTCGCAGGGGGGTTACGAGCAGTACTTC. Translating it yields CSVHSQGGYEQYF.

The V call is TRBV29-1, the J call TRBJ1-1, with D uncertain. The length of the CDR3 is 11 residues. The V end lost 6 bases, the J end lost 5 bases, and 10 bases lay between the germline ends. Germline V gives CDR1 SQVTM, CDR2 ANQGSEA. CDR3 protein: CSVARGTEAFF. CDR3 nucleotide sequence: TGCAGCGTCGCACGGGGTACTGAAGCTTTCTTT.

The count of this clone is one. The chain uses TRBV5-4 and TRBJ1-2; D may be TRBD1 (6 bases). There are 15 residues in the CDR3. V was shortened by 0 bases and J by 4 bases, with 13 bases between the two germline ends. Germline V lookup: CDR1 SGHNT, CDR2 YYREEE (reference sequence). The CDR3 is CASSLGGGAGYGYTF. The CDR3 DNA reads TGTGCCAGCAGCTTGGGTGGGGGGGCTGGCTATGGCTACACCTTC.

V gene TRBV6-6 combines with J gene TRBJ2-7; 11 bases fit TRBD1. The CDR3 sequence is 15 residues long. The germline gives CDR1 MNHNY, CDR2 SVGAGI (reference sequence). J gave up 5 bases and V 3 bases, and 6 bases lay outside the gene matches. The CDR3 DNA reads as TGTGCCAGCAGTTATCCTGGACAGGGGGCAGACGAGCAGTACTTC. It yields the protein CASSYPGQGADEQYF.

V and J are TRBV7-9 and TRBJ2-7; 10 nucleotides align to TRBD1. CDR3 length: 14 residues. V shed 5 bases, J shed 3 bases, and the junction held 4 bases outside the gene matches. Germline V gene lookup returns CDR1 SEHNR and CDR2 FQNEAQ (reference sequence). The CDR3 DNA reads TGTGCCAGCAGCCCGGGACAGGGGAACTACGAGCAGTACTTC. Amino acid sequence: CASSPGQGNYEQYF.

This clone was seen more than once but under ten times. CDR3 sequence reads: CASRASPTGELFF. CDR3 DNA sequence: TGCGCCAGCAGAGCTTCTCCCACCGGGGAGCTGTTTTTT. V and J are TRBV10-1 and TRBJ2-2, with D hard to call. CDR3 length: 13 amino acids. The V gene lost 6 bases and the J gene lost 4 bases, with 9 bases spanning the gap. Germline-derived CDR1 and CDR2 are WNHNN and SYGVQD (reference sequence).

V is TRBV15 and J is TRBJ1-4; D is undetermined. V was pared by 4 bases and J by 7 bases, with 13 bases between. The germline CDR1 and CDR2 sequences are LNHNV and YYDKDF (reference sequence). The CDR3 spans 14 residues. Here the CDR3 reads CATSTGVWGEKLFF. The DNA for the CDR3 is TGTGCCACCAGCACTGGTGTGTGGGGTGAAAAACTGTTTTTT.

This clone was recorded a few times. V and J are TRBV10-3 and TRBJ1-2; no clear D. V lost 6 bases, J lost 2 bases, and 7 bases lay in between. Germline V CDR1 and CDR2: ENHRY, SYGVKD. This CDR3 is 12 amino acids long. CDR3 residues: CAIRKGNYGYTF. CDR3 DNA sequence: TGTGCCATCAGAAAGGGCAACTATGGCTACACCTTC.

The rearrangement links TRBV20-1 to TRBJ1-2; D ambiguous. Germline CDR1 and CDR2: DFQATT and SNEGSKA (reference sequence). This CDR3 contains 11 residues. V gave up 1 base and J gave up 6 bases, with 6 bases separating them. DNA for the CDR3: TGCAGTGCTAGAGGACGGAATGGCTACACCTTC. Protein: CSARGRNGYTF.

The rearrangement joins TRBV6-5 to TRBJ2-7; the match to TRBD1 covers 9 bases. Looked up from germline, CDR1 is MNHEY and CDR2 is SVGAGI. V shed 4 bases and J 1 base; nucleotides not matched to a gene: 2. The CDR3 is made up of 14 amino acids. The CDR3 reads CASSWTGVSYEQYF. The CDR3 DNA follows: TGTGCCAGCAGTTGGACAGGGGTTTCCTACGAGCAGTACTTC.